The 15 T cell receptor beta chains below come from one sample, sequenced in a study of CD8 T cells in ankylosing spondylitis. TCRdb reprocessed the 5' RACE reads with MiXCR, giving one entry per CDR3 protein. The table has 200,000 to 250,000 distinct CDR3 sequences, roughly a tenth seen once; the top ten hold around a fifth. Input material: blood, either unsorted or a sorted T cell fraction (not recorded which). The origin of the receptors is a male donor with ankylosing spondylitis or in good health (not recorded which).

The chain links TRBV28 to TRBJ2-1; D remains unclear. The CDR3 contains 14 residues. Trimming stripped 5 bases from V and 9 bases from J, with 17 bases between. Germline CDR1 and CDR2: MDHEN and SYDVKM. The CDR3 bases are TGTGCCAGCAGTGATCATCGGACGGTCGCTGAGCAGTTCTTC. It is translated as CASSDHRTVAEQFF.

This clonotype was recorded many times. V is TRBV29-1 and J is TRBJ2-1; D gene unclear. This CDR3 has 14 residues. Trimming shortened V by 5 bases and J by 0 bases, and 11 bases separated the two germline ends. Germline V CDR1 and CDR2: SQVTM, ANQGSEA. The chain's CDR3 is CSVSRGSSYNEQFF. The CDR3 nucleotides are TGCAGCGTTTCGAGAGGCAGCTCCTACAATGAGCAGTTCTTC.

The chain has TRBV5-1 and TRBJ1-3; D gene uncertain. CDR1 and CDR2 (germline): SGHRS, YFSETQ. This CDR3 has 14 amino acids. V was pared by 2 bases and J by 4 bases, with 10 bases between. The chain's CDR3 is CASSFGGEGNTIYF. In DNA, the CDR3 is TGCGCCAGCAGCTTTGGAGGAGAGGGAAACACCATATATTTT.

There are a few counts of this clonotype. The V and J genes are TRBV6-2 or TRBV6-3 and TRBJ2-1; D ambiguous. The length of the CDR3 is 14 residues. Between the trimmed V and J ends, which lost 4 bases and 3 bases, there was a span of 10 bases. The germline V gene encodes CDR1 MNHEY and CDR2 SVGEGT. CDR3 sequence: CASSSGLLYNEQFF. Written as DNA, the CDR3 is TGTGCCAGCAGTTCCGGGCTCCTCTACAATGAGCAGTTCTTC.

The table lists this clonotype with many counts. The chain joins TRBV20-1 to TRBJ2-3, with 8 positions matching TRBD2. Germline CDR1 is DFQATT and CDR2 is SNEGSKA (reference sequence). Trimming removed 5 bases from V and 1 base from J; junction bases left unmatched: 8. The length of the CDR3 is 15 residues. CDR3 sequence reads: CSAPGPAGGTDTQYF. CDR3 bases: TGCAGTGCTCCCGGCCCAGCGGGGGGCACAGATACGCAGTATTTT.

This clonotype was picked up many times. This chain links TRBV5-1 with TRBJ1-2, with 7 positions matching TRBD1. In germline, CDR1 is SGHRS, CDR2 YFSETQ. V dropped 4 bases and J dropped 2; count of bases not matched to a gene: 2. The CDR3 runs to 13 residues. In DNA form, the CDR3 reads TGCGCCAGCAGCATGGGACAGAACTATGGCTACACCTTC. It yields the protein CASSMGQNYGYTF.

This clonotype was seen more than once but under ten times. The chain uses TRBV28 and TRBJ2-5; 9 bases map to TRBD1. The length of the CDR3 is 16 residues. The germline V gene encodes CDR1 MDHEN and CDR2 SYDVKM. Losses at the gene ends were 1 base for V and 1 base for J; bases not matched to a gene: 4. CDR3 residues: CASSLYRGPAQETQYF. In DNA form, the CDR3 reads TGTGCCAGCAGTTTATACAGGGGGCCAGCCCAAGAGACCCAGTACTTC.

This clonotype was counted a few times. The CDR3 reads CATSGPTGTDTQYF. The CDR3 DNA follows: TGTGCCACATCCGGACCCACTGGGACAGATACGCAGTATTTT. The chain joins TRBV2 to TRBJ2-3; D not certain. This CDR3 contains 14 residues. Looked up from germline, CDR1 is SNHLY and CDR2 is FYNNEI. Trimming shortened V by 10 bases and J by 3 bases, and 17 bases separated the two germline ends.

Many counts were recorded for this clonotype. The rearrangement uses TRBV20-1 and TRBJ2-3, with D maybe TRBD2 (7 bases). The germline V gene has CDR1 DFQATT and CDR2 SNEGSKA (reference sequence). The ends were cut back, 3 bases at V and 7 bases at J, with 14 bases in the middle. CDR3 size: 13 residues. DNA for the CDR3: TGCAGTGCTAGTGGAGGGGGGGGAAATACGCAGTATTTT. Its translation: CSASGGGGNTQYF.

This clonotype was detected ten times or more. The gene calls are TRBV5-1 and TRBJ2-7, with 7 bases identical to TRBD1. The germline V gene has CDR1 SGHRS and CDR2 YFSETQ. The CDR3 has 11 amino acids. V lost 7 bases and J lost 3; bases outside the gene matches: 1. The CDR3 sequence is CASRDSYEQYF. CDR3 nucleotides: TGCGCCAGCCGGGACAGCTACGAGCAGTACTTC.

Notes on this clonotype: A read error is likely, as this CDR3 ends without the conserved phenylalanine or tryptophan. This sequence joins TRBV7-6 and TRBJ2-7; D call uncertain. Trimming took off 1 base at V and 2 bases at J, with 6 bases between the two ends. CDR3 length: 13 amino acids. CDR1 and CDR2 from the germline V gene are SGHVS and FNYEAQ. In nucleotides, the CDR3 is TGTGCCAGCAGCTTAGAGCGAACCTACGAGCAGTACCTC. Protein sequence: CASSLERTYEQYL.

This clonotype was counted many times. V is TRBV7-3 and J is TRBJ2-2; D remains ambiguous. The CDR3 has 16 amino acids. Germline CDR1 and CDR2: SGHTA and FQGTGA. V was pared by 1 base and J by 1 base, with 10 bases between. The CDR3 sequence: CASSLNRLRNTGELFF. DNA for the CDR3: TGTGCCAGCAGCTTAAACCGCCTCAGGAACACCGGGGAGCTGTTTTTT.

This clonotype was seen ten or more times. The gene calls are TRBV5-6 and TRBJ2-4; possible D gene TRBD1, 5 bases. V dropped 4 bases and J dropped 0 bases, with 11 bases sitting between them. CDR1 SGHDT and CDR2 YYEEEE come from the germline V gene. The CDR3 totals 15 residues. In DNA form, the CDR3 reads TGTGCCAGCAGCGGGGCCCGCCCAGCCAAAAACATTCAGTACTTC. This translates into CASSGARPAKNIQYF.

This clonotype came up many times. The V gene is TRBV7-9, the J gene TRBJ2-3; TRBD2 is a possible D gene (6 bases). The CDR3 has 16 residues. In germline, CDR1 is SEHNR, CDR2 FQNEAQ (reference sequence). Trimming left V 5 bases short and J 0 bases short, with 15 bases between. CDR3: CASSPGVSLSTDTQYF. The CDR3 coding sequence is TGTGCCAGCAGCCCGGGGGTGTCTTTAAGCACAGATACGCAGTATTTT.

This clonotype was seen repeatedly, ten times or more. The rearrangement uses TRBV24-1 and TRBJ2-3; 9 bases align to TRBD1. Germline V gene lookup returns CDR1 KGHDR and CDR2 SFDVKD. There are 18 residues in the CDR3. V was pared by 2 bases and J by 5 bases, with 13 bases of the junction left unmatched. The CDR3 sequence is CATSDSAPDRGIGDTQYF. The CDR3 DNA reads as TGTGCCACCAGTGATTCTGCGCCTGACAGGGGGATTGGAGATACGCAGTATTTT.